The clone carrying this T cell receptor (beta chain) showed up many times. From the 5' RACE reads, TCRdb called clonotypes with MiXCR, one entry per CDR3 protein. The sample contains about 240,000 distinct CDR3 sequences, 20% to 30% of which appear only once. The data stem from a study of CD8 T cells in ankylosing spondylitis. Deletions cut 6 bases from V and 8 bases from J, with 10 bases between. CDR3 length: 11 residues. Material for sequencing was blood, either unsorted or a sorted T cell fraction (not recorded which). The TCR sequence derives from a male donor with ankylosing spondylitis or in good health (not recorded which). The chain combines TRBV12-3 or TRBV12-4 with TRBJ1-2; TRBD1 might be the D (6 bases). The DNA of the CDR3 is TGTGCCAGCAGCCAAAGGGGGGGCTACACCTTC. The encoded protein is CASSQRGGYTF.